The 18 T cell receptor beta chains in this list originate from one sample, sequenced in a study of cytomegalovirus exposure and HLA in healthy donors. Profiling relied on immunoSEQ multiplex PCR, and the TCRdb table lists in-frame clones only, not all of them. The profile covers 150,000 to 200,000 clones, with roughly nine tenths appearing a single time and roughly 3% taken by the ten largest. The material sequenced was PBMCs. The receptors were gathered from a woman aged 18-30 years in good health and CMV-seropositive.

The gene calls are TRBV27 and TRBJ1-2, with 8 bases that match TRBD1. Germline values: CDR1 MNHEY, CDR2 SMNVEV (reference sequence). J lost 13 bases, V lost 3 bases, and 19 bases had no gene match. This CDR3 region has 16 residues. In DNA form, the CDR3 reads TGTGCCAGCAGTTTTAAGGGGACAGGAGCTCAAAGCTTTTTCACCTTC. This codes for CASSFKGTGAQSFFTF.

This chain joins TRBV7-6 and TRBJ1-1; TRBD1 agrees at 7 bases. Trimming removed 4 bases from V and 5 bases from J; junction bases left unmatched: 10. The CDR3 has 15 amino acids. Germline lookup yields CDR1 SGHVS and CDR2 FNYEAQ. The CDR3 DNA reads TGTGCCAGCAGCTCCCCCCGACAGGGTGGAACTGAAGCTTTCTTT. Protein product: CASSSPRQGGTEAFF.

CDR3 residues: CASSLTSGSYNEQFF. CDR3 nucleotides: TGTGCCAGCAGCTTAACTAGCGGCTCCTACAATGAGCAGTTCTTC. This rearrangement joins TRBV11-2 to TRBJ2-1; 8 nucleotides agree with TRBD2. The CDR3 covers 15 residues. The ends lost 2 bases at V and 0 bases at J; junction bases unmatched: 0. The germline CDR1 and CDR2 sequences are SGHAT and FQNNGV. Full variable domain (rest looked up from reference TRBV11-2 and TRBJ2-1): EAGVAQSPRYKIIEKRQSVAFWCNPISGHATLYWYQQILGQGPKLLIQFQNNGVVDDSQLPKDRFSAERLKGVDSTLKIQPAKLEDSAVYLCASSLTSGSYNEQFFGPGTRLTVL.

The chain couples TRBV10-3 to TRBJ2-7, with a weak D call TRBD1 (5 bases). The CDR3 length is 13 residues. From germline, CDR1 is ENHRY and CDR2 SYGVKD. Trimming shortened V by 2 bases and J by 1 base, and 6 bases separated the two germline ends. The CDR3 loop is CAISERGSYEQYF. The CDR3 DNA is TGTGCCATCAGTGAGAGGGGTTCCTACGAGCAGTACTTC.

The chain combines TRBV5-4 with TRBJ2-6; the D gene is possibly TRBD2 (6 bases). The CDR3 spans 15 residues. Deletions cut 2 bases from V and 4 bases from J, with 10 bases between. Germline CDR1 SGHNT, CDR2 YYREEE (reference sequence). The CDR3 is CASSFAGSGANVLTF. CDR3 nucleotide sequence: TGTGCCAGCAGCTTCGCGGGATCCGGGGCCAACGTCCTGACTTTC.

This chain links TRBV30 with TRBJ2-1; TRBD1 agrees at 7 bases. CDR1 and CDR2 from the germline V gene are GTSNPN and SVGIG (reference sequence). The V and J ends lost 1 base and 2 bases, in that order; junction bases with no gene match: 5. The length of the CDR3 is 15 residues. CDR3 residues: CAWSEQGFTYNEQFF. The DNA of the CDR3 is TGTGCCTGGAGTGAACAGGGGTTCACCTACAATGAGCAGTTCTTC.

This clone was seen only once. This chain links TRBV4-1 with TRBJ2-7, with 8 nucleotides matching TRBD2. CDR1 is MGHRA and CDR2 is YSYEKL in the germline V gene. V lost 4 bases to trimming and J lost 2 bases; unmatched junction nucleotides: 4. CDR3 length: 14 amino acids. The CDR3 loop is CASSPSGLAYEQYF. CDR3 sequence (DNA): TGCGCCAGCAGCCCATCGGGACTAGCCTACGAGCAGTACTTC.

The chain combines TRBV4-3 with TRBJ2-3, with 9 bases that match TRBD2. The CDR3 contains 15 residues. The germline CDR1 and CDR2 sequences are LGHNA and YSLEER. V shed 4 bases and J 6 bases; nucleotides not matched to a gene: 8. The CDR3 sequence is CASSPGGRGFDTQYF. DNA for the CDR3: TGCGCCAGCAGCCCGGGCGGGAGGGGGTTTGATACGCAGTATTTT.

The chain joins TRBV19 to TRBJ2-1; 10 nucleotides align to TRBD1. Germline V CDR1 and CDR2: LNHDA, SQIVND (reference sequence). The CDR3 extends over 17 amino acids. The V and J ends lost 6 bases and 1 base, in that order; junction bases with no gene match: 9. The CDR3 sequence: CASRTTPGQGSYNEQFF. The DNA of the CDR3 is TGTGCCAGTAGAACAACACCGGGACAGGGGTCCTACAATGAGCAGTTCTTC.

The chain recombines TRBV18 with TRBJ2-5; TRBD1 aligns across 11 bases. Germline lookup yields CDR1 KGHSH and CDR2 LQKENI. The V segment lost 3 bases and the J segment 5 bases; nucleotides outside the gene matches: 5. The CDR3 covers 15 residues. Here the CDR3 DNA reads TGTGCCAGCTCACCCATGGACAGGGGGCCGGAGACCCAGTACTTC. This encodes CASSPMDRGPETQYF.

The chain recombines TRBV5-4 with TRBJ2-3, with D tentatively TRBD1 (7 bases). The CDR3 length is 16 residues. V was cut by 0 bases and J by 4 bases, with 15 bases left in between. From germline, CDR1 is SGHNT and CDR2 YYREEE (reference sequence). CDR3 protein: CASSLEGGGGADTQYF. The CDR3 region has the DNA TGTGCCAGCAGCTTGGAAGGGGGCGGAGGGGCAGATACGCAGTATTTT.

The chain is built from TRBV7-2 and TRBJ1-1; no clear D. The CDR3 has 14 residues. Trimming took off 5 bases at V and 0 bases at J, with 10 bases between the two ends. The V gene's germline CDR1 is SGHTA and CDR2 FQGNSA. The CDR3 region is CASSLGGMNTEAFF. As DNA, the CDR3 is TGTGCCAGCAGCCTAGGCGGGATGAACACTGAAGCTTTCTTT.

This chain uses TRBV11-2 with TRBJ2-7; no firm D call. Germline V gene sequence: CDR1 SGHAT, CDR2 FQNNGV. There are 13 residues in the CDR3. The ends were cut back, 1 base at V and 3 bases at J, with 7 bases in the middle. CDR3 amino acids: CASSLVHGYEQYF. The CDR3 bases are TGTGCCAGCAGCTTAGTGCACGGCTACGAGCAGTACTTC.

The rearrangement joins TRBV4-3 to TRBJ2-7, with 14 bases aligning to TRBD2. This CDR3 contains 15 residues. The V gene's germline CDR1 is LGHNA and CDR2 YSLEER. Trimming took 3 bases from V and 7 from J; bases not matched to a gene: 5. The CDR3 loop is CASSQGLAGAWEQYF. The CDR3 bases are TGCGCCAGCAGCCAGGGACTAGCGGGAGCCTGGGAGCAGTACTTC.

The CDR3 region is CAWSVLRRTGYSEAFF. The CDR3 bases are TGTGCCTGGAGTGTACTTAGGCGGACAGGGTACTCTGAAGCTTTCTTT. J is TRBJ1-1 and V is TRBV30; 8 bases line up with TRBD1. Germline trimming cut 0 bases from V and 6 bases from J; bases unmatched to any gene: 12. CDR1 and CDR2 from the germline V gene are GTSNPN and SVGIG (reference sequence). This CDR3 is built from 16 residues. The whole variable domain, remainder taken from reference TRBV30 and TRBJ1-1, is SQTIHQWPATLVQPVGSPLSLECTVEGTSNPNLYWYRQAAGRGLQLLFYSVGIGQISSEVPQNLSASRPQDRQFILSSKKLLLSDSGFYLCAWSVLRRTGYSEAFFGQGTRLTVV.

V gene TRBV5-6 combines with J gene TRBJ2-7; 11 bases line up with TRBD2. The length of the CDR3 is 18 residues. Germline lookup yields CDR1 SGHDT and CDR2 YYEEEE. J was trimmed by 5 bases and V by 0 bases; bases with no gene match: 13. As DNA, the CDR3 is TGTGCCAGCAGCTTGGCCGGGACTAGCGGACGCGGTGCCCACGAGCAGTACTTC. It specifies CASSLAGTSGRGAHEQYF.

The CDR3 here is CASSYDHRHPRVQFF. CDR3 nucleotides: TGTGCCAGCAGTTACGATCACCGCCATCCCCGGGTCCAGTTCTTC. The rearrangement joins TRBV6-5 to TRBJ2-1; D is unresolved. Deletions cut 2 bases from V and 13 bases from J, with 21 bases between. The CDR3 covers 15 residues. Germline V CDR1 and CDR2: MNHEY, SVGAGI.

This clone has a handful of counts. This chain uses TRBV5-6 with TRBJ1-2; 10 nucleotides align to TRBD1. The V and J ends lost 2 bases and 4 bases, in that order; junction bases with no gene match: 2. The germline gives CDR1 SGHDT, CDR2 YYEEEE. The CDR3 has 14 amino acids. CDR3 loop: CASSLWTGGYGYTF. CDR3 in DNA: TGTGCCAGCAGCTTATGGACAGGGGGCTATGGCTACACCTTC.